This passage covers 27 T cell receptor beta chains from one sample sequenced in a study of STAT5B mutations in CD4+ large granular lymphocyte leukemia. Assay: immunoSEQ multiplex PCR; the TCRdb copy retains only in-frame clones and omits some. The table records 20,000 to 25,000 clones, about 70% of them present only once. The sample taken for sequencing was CD4+ T cells from blood buffy coats. Every receptor here comes from a human donor in good health.

This chain joins TRBV2 and TRBJ1-1; D is uncertain. CDR1 and CDR2 from the germline V gene are SNHLY and FYNNEI. The ends were cut back, 9 bases at V and 1 base at J, with 9 bases in the middle. The CDR3 covers 12 residues. In nucleotides, the CDR3 is TGTGCCAGAAAGACGTCGAACACTGAAGCTTTCTTT. As protein: CARKTSNTEAFF.

The chain joins TRBV7-9 to TRBJ2-3; 10 bases fit TRBD2. After removal of 2 bases from V and 0 bases from J, the junction contained 8 bases not matched to a gene. CDR3 length: 18 residues. Looked up from germline, CDR1 is SEHNR and CDR2 is FQNEAQ (reference sequence). CDR3 sequence (DNA): TGTGCCAGCAGCTTACTAGCGGGGGACCTAACTAGCACAGATACGCAGTATTTT. Amino acids: CASSLLAGDLTSTDTQYF.

The chain joins TRBV18 to TRBJ2-3, with D possibly matching TRBD2 (6 bases). CDR1 is KGHSH, CDR2 LQKENI, per germline. V lost 3 bases to trimming and J lost 5 bases, with 12 bases between them. The CDR3 is 14 residues long. DNA for the CDR3: TGTGCCAGCTCACCTGGCGGGACCGGAGATACGCAGTATTTT. Protein product: CASSPGGTGDTQYF.

The table lists this clone with a few counts. V and J are TRBV7-9 and TRBJ1-3, with D unresolved. The CDR3 is 14 residues long. CDR1 SEHNR and CDR2 FQNEAQ come from the germline V gene (reference sequence). The V gene lost 1 base and the J gene lost 3 bases, with 7 bases spanning the gap. CDR3 sequence (DNA): TGTGCCAGCAGCTTAGGAGGGCTTGGAAACACCATATATTTT. It codes for CASSLGGLGNTIYF.

There are a few counts of this clone. The gene calls are TRBV27 and TRBJ2-2; a possible D gene is TRBD2 (7 bases). V was pared by 2 bases and J by 7 bases, with 17 bases between. The length of the CDR3 is 16 residues. Germline assignment: CDR1 MNHEY and CDR2 SMNVEV (reference sequence). The CDR3 protein is CASSLDLGGRNGELFF. The CDR3 DNA is TGTGCCAGCAGTTTAGATCTGGGGGGGCGGAACGGGGAGCTGTTTTTT.

A word on this clone: The identical CDR3 is also encoded by other nucleotide sequences in the sample. This CDR3 reads CASSLFRNSPLHF. The CDR3 coding sequence is TGTGCCAGCAGTTTATTCAGAAATTCACCCCTCCACTTT. The chain uses TRBV28 and TRBJ1-6; D is ambiguous. The CDR3 spans 13 residues. Germline V gene lookup returns CDR1 MDHEN and CDR2 SYDVKM. V lost 1 base and J lost 7, with 5 bases in between.

There are a few counts of this clone. This chain joins TRBV10-3 and TRBJ1-1; D may be TRBD1 (5 bases). The CDR3 is 13 residues long. CDR1 is ENHRY and CDR2 is SYGVKD in the germline V gene. Trimming pared 11 bases from V and 1 base from J, leaving 14 bases between. The CDR3 loop reads CAGGDSGNTEAFF. The CDR3 DNA is TGTGCCGGGGGAGACAGCGGGAACACTGAAGCTTTCTTT.

The chain recombines TRBV28 with TRBJ1-2, with 10 bases aligning to TRBD1. From germline, CDR1 is MDHEN and CDR2 SYDVKM. The CDR3 runs 14 residues. The ends lost 3 bases at V and 6 bases at J; junction bases unmatched: 4. The CDR3 DNA sequence: TGTGCCAGCAGTTTCCCGGACAGGGGGAATGGCTACACCTTC. This sequence encodes CASSFPDRGNGYTF.

This clone has a single count. The rearrangement links TRBV23-1 to TRBJ2-7; 8 bases agree with TRBD1. TRBV23-1 is flagged as an ORF with uncertain function. CDR3 length: 14 amino acids. The junction had 4 bases not matched to a gene; V was cut back by 3 bases and J by 3 bases. CDR3 sequence reads: CASSQKDRDYEQYV. DNA for the CDR3: TGCGCCAGCAGTCAGAAGGACAGGGACTACGAGCAGTACGTC.

Of note for this clone: The same CDR3 also results from other DNA sequences found in this sample. The genes are TRBV5-4 and TRBJ2-7; 9 bases map to TRBD1. The junction had 9 bases not matched to a gene; V was cut back by 3 bases and J by 8 bases. This CDR3 spans 14 amino acids. Germline V gene sequence: CDR1 SGHNT, CDR2 YYREEE (reference sequence). The CDR3 DNA follows: TGTGCCAGCAGCTCGAGACAGGGGGAAAGAAAGCAGTACTTC. Translated: CASSSRQGERKQYF.

The rearrangement uses TRBV5-4 and TRBJ2-1, with 13 bases aligning to TRBD2. CDR1 and CDR2 from the germline V gene are SGHNT and YYREEE (reference sequence). V shed 4 bases and J 10 bases; nucleotides not matched to a gene: 8. This CDR3 contains 15 residues. The CDR3 loop is CASSQLAGGPREQFF. CDR3 DNA sequence: TGTGCCAGCAGCCAACTAGCGGGAGGGCCGCGGGAGCAGTTCTTC.

The chain is built from TRBV6-5 and TRBJ2-7; no reliable D call. This CDR3 has 11 amino acids. V lost 10 bases, J lost 1 base, and 8 bases lay in between. Germline V gene data show CDR1 as MNHEY and CDR2 as SVGAGI. Written as DNA, the CDR3 is TGTGCCACTGAAAAATCCTACGAGCAGTACGTC. Translating it yields CATEKSYEQYV.

This clone was detected only a few times. Written as DNA, the CDR3 is TGCGCCAGCAGCTCACCGACACGGGGCAATGAGCAGTTCTTC. Translating it yields CASSSPTRGNEQFF. This chain connects TRBV5-1 to TRBJ2-1; D perhaps matches TRBD2 (5 bases). Between the trimmed V and J ends, which lost 3 bases and 6 bases, there was a span of 13 bases. CDR1 is SGHRS, CDR2 YFSETQ, per germline. The CDR3 loop spans 14 amino acids.

The V and J genes are TRBV7-2 and TRBJ2-2; 10 nucleotides align to TRBD2. The CDR3 is 15 amino acids. V shed 6 bases and J 6 bases; nucleotides not matched to a gene: 7. Germline V CDR1 and CDR2: SGHTA, FQGNSA. CDR3 in amino acids: CASRELAGNAGELFF. For the CDR3, the DNA is TGTGCCAGCAGGGAACTAGCGGGAAATGCCGGGGAGCTGTTTTTT.

This chain links TRBV28 with TRBJ1-2; D is unclear. Per the germline V gene, CDR1 is MDHEN and CDR2 is SYDVKM. Trimming stripped 6 bases from V and 10 bases from J, with 24 bases between. The CDR3 runs to 15 residues. The CDR3 spells CASSRRATGIPFYTF. The CDR3 bases are TGTGCCAGCAGCCGACGGGCCACCGGCATCCCCTTCTACACCTTC.

The rearrangement joins TRBV30 to TRBJ2-1, with 7 bases fitting TRBD2. Trimming took 3 bases from V and 6 from J; bases not matched to a gene: 8. Germline V gene lookup returns CDR1 GTSNPN and CDR2 SVGIG (reference sequence). The CDR3 contains 14 residues. CDR3 region: CAWSWGRAGNEQFF. DNA for the CDR3: TGTGCCTGGAGCTGGGGGAGGGCCGGCAATGAGCAGTTCTTC.

A remark on this clone: The junction departs from the called germline gene at one end, perhaps through a read error. The chain has TRBV18 and TRBJ2-2, with D possibly being TRBD2 (5 bases). The CDR3 loop spans 16 amino acids. In germline, CDR1 is KGHSH, CDR2 LQKENI. In DNA form, the CDR3 reads TGTGCCAGCTCACCACCGGGGAGAACGAACACCGGGGAGCTATTTTTT. It translates to CASSPPGRTNTGELFF.

V gene TRBV7-8 combines with J gene TRBJ2-4; D unclear. Germline CDR1 and CDR2: SGHVS and FQNEAQ. This CDR3 region has 16 residues. Trimming cost V 1 base and J 0 bases, with 10 bases left between them. CDR3 loop: CASSLGLGTAKNIQYF. In DNA, the CDR3 is TGTGCCAGCAGCTTAGGGTTGGGAACAGCCAAAAACATTCAGTACTTC.

The chain combines TRBV29-1 with TRBJ2-7; TRBD1 is a possible D gene (6 bases). This CDR3 spans 14 amino acids. Per germline, CDR1 SQVTM and CDR2 ANQGSEA. The V gene lost 6 bases and the J gene lost 4 bases, with 19 bases spanning the gap. The CDR3 here is CSVSTGPRGYEQYF. The CDR3 DNA reads TGCAGCGTCAGTACAGGGCCCAGAGGGTACGAGCAGTACTTC.

This clone was seen only a few times. This sequence joins TRBV5-1 and TRBJ1-2; 7 bases align to TRBD1. V was clipped by 4 bases and J by 4 bases; unmatched bases: 10. The germline V gene has CDR1 SGHRS and CDR2 YFSETQ. This CDR3 has 15 residues. The CDR3 reads CASSVNPGTAYGYTF. CDR3 DNA sequence: TGCGCCAGCAGCGTCAACCCCGGGACAGCCTATGGCTACACCTTC.

The rearrangement joins TRBV5-6 to TRBJ2-6; no firm D call. The V gene lost 2 bases and the J gene lost 0 bases, with 15 bases spanning the gap. This CDR3 is 18 amino acids long. Per the germline V gene, CDR1 is SGHDT and CDR2 is YYEEEE. CDR3 loop: CASSFLEDLSSGANVLTF. Here the CDR3 DNA reads TGTGCCAGCAGCTTTTTAGAGGATCTCAGCTCTGGGGCCAACGTCCTGACTTTC.

The V gene is TRBV7-3, the J gene TRBJ2-7; 13 bases fit TRBD2. From germline, CDR1 is SGHTA and CDR2 FQGTGA. The CDR3 length is 16 residues. J was trimmed by 3 bases and V by 1 base; bases with no gene match: 3. This chain's CDR3 is CASSLNGLAGDYEQYF. Written as DNA, the CDR3 is TGTGCCAGCAGCTTAAATGGACTAGCGGGGGACTACGAGCAGTACTTC.

V and J are TRBV19 and TRBJ1-3; D not certain. Germline CDR1 reads LNHDA; CDR2 reads SQIVND (reference sequence). This CDR3 is 14 amino acids long. Trimming cost V 6 bases and J 4 bases, with 13 bases left between them. CDR3 region: CASSASGSGNTIYF. As DNA, the CDR3 is TGTGCCAGTAGCGCTAGCGGGTCCGGAAACACCATATATTTT.

The V and J genes are TRBV11-2 and TRBJ1-6; 8 bases agree with TRBD1. The CDR3 has 17 residues. The germline gives CDR1 SGHAT, CDR2 FQNNGV. With 5 bases clipped from V and 5 bases from J, the junction kept 11 bases outside the gene matches. CDR3 DNA: TGTGCCAGCAGCCCCGTTCGGACAGGGAGGGATAATTCACCCCTCCACTTT. Amino acid sequence: CASSPVRTGRDNSPLHF.

The V call is TRBV18, the J call TRBJ2-1; 8 bases match TRBD2. In germline, CDR1 is KGHSH, CDR2 LQKENI. The J segment lost 9 bases and the V segment lost 3 bases, leaving 16 bases of the junction unmatched. The CDR3 has 17 amino acids. This CDR3 reads CASSPSSGSIILSEQFF. For the CDR3, the DNA is TGTGCCAGCTCACCGTCGAGCGGGAGTATTATCCTTAGTGAGCAGTTCTTC.

This chain uses TRBV6-5 with TRBJ1-5; D not resolved. Germline CDR1 and CDR2: MNHEY and SVGAGI. Deletions cut 4 bases from V and 7 bases from J, with 11 bases between. The CDR3 runs 13 residues. CDR3 DNA: TGTGCCAGCAGTTGGGGTCCAAGACAGCCCCAGCATTTT. This codes for CASSWGPRQPQHF.

The chain recombines TRBV30 with TRBJ2-5, with 10 bases identical to TRBD2. Germline V CDR1 and CDR2: GTSNPN, SVGIG (reference sequence). After removal of 2 bases from V and 4 bases from J, the junction contained 7 bases not matched to a gene. The CDR3 runs to 15 residues. The CDR3 coding sequence is TGTGCCTGGAGTCAGGCCGGGACTAGCGCAGAGACCCAGTACTTC. Translation: CAWSQAGTSAETQYF.